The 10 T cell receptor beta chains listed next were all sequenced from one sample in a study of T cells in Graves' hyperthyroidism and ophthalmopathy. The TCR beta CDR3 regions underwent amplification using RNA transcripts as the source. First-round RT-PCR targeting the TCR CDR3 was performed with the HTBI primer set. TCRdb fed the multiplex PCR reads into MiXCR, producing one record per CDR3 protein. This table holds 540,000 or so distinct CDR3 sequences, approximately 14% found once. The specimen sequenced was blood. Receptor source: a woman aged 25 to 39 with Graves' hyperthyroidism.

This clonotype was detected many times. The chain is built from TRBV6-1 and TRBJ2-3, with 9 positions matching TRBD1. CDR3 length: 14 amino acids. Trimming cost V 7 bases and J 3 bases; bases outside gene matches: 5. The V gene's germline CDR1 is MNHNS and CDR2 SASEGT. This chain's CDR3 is CASNLQGATDTQYF. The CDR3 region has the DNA TGTGCCAGCAATTTACAGGGGGCTACAGATACGCAGTATTTT.

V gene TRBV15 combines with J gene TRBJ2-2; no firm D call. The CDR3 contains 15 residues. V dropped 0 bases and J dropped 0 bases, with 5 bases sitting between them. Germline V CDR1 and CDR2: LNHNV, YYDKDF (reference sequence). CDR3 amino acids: CATSRDPANTGELFF. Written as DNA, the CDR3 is TGTGCCACCAGCAGAGACCCAGCGAACACCGGGGAGCTGTTTTTT.

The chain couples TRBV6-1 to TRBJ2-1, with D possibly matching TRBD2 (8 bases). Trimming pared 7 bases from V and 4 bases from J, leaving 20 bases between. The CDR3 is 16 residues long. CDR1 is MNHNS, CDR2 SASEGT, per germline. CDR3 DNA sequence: TGTGCCAGCACGCGCGGGGGGAGGGGGCGGTACAATGAGCAGTTCTTC. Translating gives CASTRGGRGRYNEQFF.

Written as DNA, the CDR3 is TGCGCCAGCAGCTCTAGGACTAGCGGGACCTCCTACAATGAGCAGTTCTTC. Translation: CASSSRTSGTSYNEQFF. The rearrangement uses TRBV5-1 and TRBJ2-1; 12 nucleotides align to TRBD2. The CDR3 consists of 17 residues. Trimming removed 3 bases from V and 0 bases from J; junction bases left unmatched: 4. From germline, CDR1 is SGHRS and CDR2 YFSETQ.

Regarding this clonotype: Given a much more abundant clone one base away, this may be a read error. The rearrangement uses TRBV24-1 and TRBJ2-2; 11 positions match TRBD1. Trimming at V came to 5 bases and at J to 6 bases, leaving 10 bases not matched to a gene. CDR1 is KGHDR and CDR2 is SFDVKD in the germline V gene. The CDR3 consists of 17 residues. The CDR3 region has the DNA TGTGCCACCAGTGGGCACGGACAGGGGGCGGGAGCCGGGGAGCTGTTTTTT. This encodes CATSGHGQGAGAGELFF.

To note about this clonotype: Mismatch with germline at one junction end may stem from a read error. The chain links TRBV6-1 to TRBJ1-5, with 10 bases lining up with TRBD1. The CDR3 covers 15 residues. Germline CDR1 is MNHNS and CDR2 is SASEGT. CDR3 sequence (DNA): TGTGTCAGCAGTAGGACAGGGGGTTATAATCAGCCCCAGCATTTT. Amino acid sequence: CVSSRTGGYNQPQHF.

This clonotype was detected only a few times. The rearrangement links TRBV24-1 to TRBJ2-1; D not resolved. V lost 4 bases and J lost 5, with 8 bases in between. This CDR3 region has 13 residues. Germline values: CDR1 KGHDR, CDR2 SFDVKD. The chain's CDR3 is CATSDLGHNEQFF. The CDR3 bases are TGTGCCACCAGTGACCTGGGTCACAATGAGCAGTTCTTC.

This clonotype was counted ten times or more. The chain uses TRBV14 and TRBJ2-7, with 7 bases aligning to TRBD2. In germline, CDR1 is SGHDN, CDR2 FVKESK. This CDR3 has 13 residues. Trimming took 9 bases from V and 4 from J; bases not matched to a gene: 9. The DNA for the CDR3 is TGTGCCAGGTGTAGCGGGCCCCAATACGAGCAGTACTTC. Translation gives CARCSGPQYEQYF.

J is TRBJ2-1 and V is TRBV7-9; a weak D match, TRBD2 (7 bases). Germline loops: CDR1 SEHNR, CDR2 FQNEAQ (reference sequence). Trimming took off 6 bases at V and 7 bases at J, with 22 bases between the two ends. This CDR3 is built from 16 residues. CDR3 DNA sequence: TGTGCCAGCAGTCAAAGGGGAGGGGGAGGGGGGAATGAGCAGTTCTTC. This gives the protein CASSQRGGGGGNEQFF.

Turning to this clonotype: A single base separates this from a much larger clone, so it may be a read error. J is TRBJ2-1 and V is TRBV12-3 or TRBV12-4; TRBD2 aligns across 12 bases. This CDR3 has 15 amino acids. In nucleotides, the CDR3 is TGTGCCAACAGTTTGTCTAGCGGGAGGGTCAATGAGCAGTTCTTC. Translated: CANSLSSGRVNEQFF.